A single sample is the source of the 28 T cell receptor beta chains below, sequenced in a study of molecular identifiers for immune sequencing clone quantification. TCRdb re-called the PCR reads with MiXCR, one entry per CDR3 protein. The table includes tens of thousands of distinct CDR3 sequences, just over 35% detected once. Material for sequencing was naive CD8+ T cells from blood, with Jurkat cell RNA spiked in. Subset indicated: FACS-sorted CD8+CD4-CCR7+CD45RA+ naive T cells. These TCRs come from a human donor in good health. Some libraries in this study had Jurkat cell RNA spiked in.

The chain couples TRBV11-2 to TRBJ2-5; D is perhaps TRBD1 (6 bases). This CDR3 has 14 amino acids. The V gene lost 7 bases and the J gene lost 5 bases, with 17 bases spanning the gap. Germline CDR1 is SGHAT and CDR2 is FQNNGV. CDR3: CASKLAGVGETQYF. CDR3 in DNA: TGTGCCAGCAAGCTTGCAGGGGTCGGGGAGACCCAGTACTTC. Complete variable domain (other parts from reference TRBV11-2 and TRBJ2-5): EAGVAQSPRYKIIEKRQSVAFWCNPISGHATLYWYQQILGQGPKLLIQFQNNGVVDDSQLPKDRFSAERLKGVDSTLKIQPAKLEDSAVYLCASKLAGVGETQYFGPGTRLLVL.

This clonotype was counted only a few times. This rearrangement joins TRBV27 to TRBJ2-1; maybe TRBD2 (5 bases). Germline V gives CDR1 MNHEY, CDR2 SMNVEV (reference sequence). The CDR3 runs to 18 residues. The germline V and J ends were trimmed by 4 bases and 0 bases, with 19 bases remaining between them. CDR3 protein: CASSWAQIPTSSYNEQFF. The CDR3 DNA sequence: TGTGCCAGCAGTTGGGCACAAATTCCAACTAGCTCCTACAATGAGCAGTTCTTC.

This clonotype came up many times. This chain uses TRBV7-6 with TRBJ2-5, with D tentatively TRBD1 (6 bases). Trimming left V 5 bases short and J 0 bases short, with 16 bases between. There are 16 residues in the CDR3. Looked up from germline, CDR1 is SGHVS and CDR2 is FNYEAQ. The CDR3 sequence is CASSAGTRAYQETQYF. The CDR3 nucleotides read TGTGCCAGCAGCGCCGGGACAAGAGCCTACCAAGAGACCCAGTACTTC.

A few counts support this clonotype. This chain uses TRBV10-2 with TRBJ2-3, with 7 bases fitting TRBD2. Germline CDR1 is WSHSY and CDR2 is SAAADI. The V and J ends lost 6 bases and 1 base, in that order; junction bases with no gene match: 4. This CDR3 has 14 amino acids. The chain's CDR3 is CASSAGLRTDTQYF. CDR3 sequence (DNA): TGCGCCAGCAGCGCGGGACTACGCACAGATACGCAGTATTTT.

The V call is TRBV7-3, the J call TRBJ2-2; D may be TRBD2 (5 bases). V dropped 5 bases and J dropped 4 bases, with 11 bases sitting between them. CDR3 length equals 14 residues. The V gene's germline CDR1 is SGHTA and CDR2 FQGTGA. The DNA for the CDR3 is TGTGCCAGCAGCCTGATCGCGGGCACCGGGGAGCTGTTTTTT. Its translation: CASSLIAGTGELFF.

V gene TRBV7-9 combines with J gene TRBJ2-7, with TRBD2 as a possible D gene (6 bases). Trimming took 5 bases from V and 7 from J, leaving 21 bases between them. Per the germline V gene, CDR1 is SEHNR and CDR2 is FQNEAQ (reference sequence). The CDR3 is 15 residues long. The CDR3 sequence is CASSGRRGPLLEQYF. The CDR3 nucleotides are TGTGCCAGCAGCGGGAGGAGGGGCCCCCTTTTGGAGCAGTACTTC. Full variable domain (missing parts from reference TRBV7-9 and TRBJ2-7): DTGVSQNPRHKITKRGQNVTFRCDPISEHNRLYWYRQTLGQGPEFLTYFQNEAQLEKSRLLSDRFSAERPKGSFSTLEIQRTEQGDSAMYLCASSGRRGPLLEQYFGPGTRLTVT.

Turning to this clonotype: A much larger clone differs by one base, so this may be a read error. The chain links TRBV6-4 to TRBJ2-2; 8 positions agree with TRBD2. Germline V gene data show CDR1 as MRHNA and CDR2 as SNTAGT. J was trimmed by 3 bases and V by 8 bases; bases with no gene match: 8. The CDR3 contains 15 residues. The CDR3 region has the DNA TGTGCCAGCGGAGTACTAGCGGAGGACACCGGGGAGCTGTTTTTT. It yields the protein CASGVLAEDTGELFF.

The chain couples TRBV19 to TRBJ2-2, with TRBD1 matching 7 bases. In germline, CDR1 is LNHDA, CDR2 SQIVND (reference sequence). V shed 3 bases and J 5 bases; nucleotides not matched to a gene: 6. The CDR3 loop spans 15 amino acids. The DNA for the CDR3 is TGTGCCAGTAGTATTGGGACAGTTGGAACCGGGGAGCTGTTTTTT. Translated: CASSIGTVGTGELFF.

This clonotype was picked up many times. V and J are TRBV7-2 and TRBJ2-5; D is ambiguous. Germline V gene lookup returns CDR1 SGHTA and CDR2 FQGNSA. V was shortened by 7 bases and J by 5 bases, with 17 bases between the two germline ends. There are 14 residues in the CDR3. The CDR3 reads CASTPTLYAETQYF. The DNA for the CDR3 is TGTGCCAGCACCCCGACCCTCTATGCGGAGACCCAGTACTTC.

In regard to this clonotype: A much bigger clone sits one base away, suggesting this may be a read error. The conserved closing phenylalanine or tryptophan is absent in this CDR3, likely reflecting a read error. The chain links TRBV27 to TRBJ2-7; 7 bases line up with TRBD1. J was trimmed by 7 bases and V by 3 bases; bases with no gene match: 9. This CDR3 spans 14 amino acids. Germline V gene lookup returns CDR1 MNHEY and CDR2 SMNVEV (reference sequence). Written as DNA, the CDR3 is TGTGCCAGCAGTTTCCTGGGACAGTCGATAGAGCAGTACATC. Its protein product is CASSFLGQSIEQYI.

This clonotype appeared a few times. The rearrangement links TRBV21-1 to TRBJ2-4; TRBD1 is taken as the D call from the table, unchecked against the DNA. TRBV21-1 is flagged as a pseudogene. The CDR3 is made up of 14 amino acids. The chain's CDR3 is CASSPKGALDIQYF. As DNA, the CDR3 is TGTGCCAGCAGCCCAAAGGGGGCGCTGGACATTCAGTACTTC.

This clonotype was found a few times. The CDR3 DNA is TGTGCCAGCAGTTCCACAGGGGGCTCCTACAATGAGCAGTTCTTC. Its translation: CASSSTGGSYNEQFF. The chain has TRBV13 and TRBJ2-1, with 8 bases identical to TRBD1. V shed 6 bases, J shed 0 bases, and the junction held 4 bases outside the gene matches. The CDR3 runs 15 residues. CDR1 PRHDT and CDR2 FYEKMQ come from the germline V gene (reference sequence). The full variable domain, completed using reference TRBV13 and TRBJ2-1, is AAGVIQSPRHLIKEKRETATLKCYPIPRHDTVYWYQQGPGQDPQFLISFYEKMQSDKGSIPDRFSAQQFSDYHSELNMSSLELGDSALYFCASSSTGGSYNEQFFGPGTRLTVL.

The chain couples TRBV9 to TRBJ1-1, with a tentative D call TRBD1 (6 bases). The CDR3 has 15 amino acids. The V gene's germline CDR1 is SGDLS and CDR2 YYNGEE. With 3 bases removed from V and 0 bases from J, the gap between germline ends came to 12 bases. CDR3 nucleotide sequence: TGTGCCAGCAGCGCAAGGACAGACATGAACACTGAAGCTTTCTTT. This encodes CASSARTDMNTEAFF. Supplemented by reference TRBV9 and TRBJ1-1, the full variable domain reads DSGVTQTPKHLITATGQRVTLRCSPRSGDLSVYWYQQSLDQGLQFLIQYYNGEERAKGNILERFSAQQFPDLHSELNLSSLELGDSALYFCASSARTDMNTEAFFGQGTRLTVV.

This clonotype showed up just once. The J gene is TRBJ2-7, the V gene TRBV14, with 10 bases identical to TRBD1. This CDR3 region has 17 residues. V lost 4 bases and J lost 6; bases outside the gene matches: 15. The germline CDR1 and CDR2 sequences are SGHDN and FVKESK. CDR3 DNA sequence: TGTGCCAGCAGCCGACTTGGTTGGGGGACAGGGGACTGCGAGCAGTACTTC. Translated, it gives CASSRLGWGTGDCEQYF.

Comment on this clonotype: A read error is possible here, since a much larger clone lies one base away. The V call is TRBV11-2, the J call TRBJ2-7; D is undetermined. Trimming took off 5 bases at V and 0 bases at J, with 14 bases between the two ends. Germline CDR1 is SGHAT and CDR2 is FQNNGV. The CDR3 runs to 15 residues. The CDR3 DNA sequence: TGTGCCAGCAGCCCAGAGGTGGGAAGCTCCTACGAGCAGTACTTC. Its translation: CASSPEVGSSYEQYF.

This clonotype was recorded a few times. The J gene is TRBJ1-4, the V gene TRBV27; unclear D gene. V lost 3 bases, J lost 7 bases, and 3 bases lay in between. CDR3 length: 11 amino acids. Germline V lookup: CDR1 MNHEY, CDR2 SMNVEV (reference sequence). CDR3 in DNA: TGTGCCAGCAGTTTGGGTGAAAAACTGTTTTTT. Protein product: CASSLGEKLFF.

On this clonotype itself: One end of the junction does not line up with germline, which may come from a read error. The rearrangement joins TRBV9 to TRBJ2-7; tentative D call: TRBD2 (6 bases). Per the germline V gene, CDR1 is SGDLS and CDR2 is YYNGEE. The CDR3 has 15 residues. CDR3 protein: CACSVGGTQAFEQYF. The CDR3 DNA sequence: TGTGCCTGCAGCGTAGGAGGGACCCAAGCCTTCGAGCAGTACTTC. Supplemented by reference TRBV9 and TRBJ2-7, the full variable domain reads DSGVTQTPKHLITATGQRVTLRCSPRSGDLSVYWYQQSLDQGLQFLIQYYNGEERAKGNILERFSAQQFPDLHSELNLSSLELGDSALYFCACSVGGTQAFEQYFGPGTRLTVT.

This clonotype was found once. At one end the junction does not follow the germline gene, possibly because of a read error. The chain employs TRBV5-3 and TRBJ2-1; 7 nucleotides match TRBD2. TRBV5-3 is designated an ORF whose function remains uncertain. The CDR3 spans 13 residues. This CDR3 is CASSWDYWDEQFF. The CDR3 bases are TGTGCCAGCAGCTGGGACTACTGGGATGAGCAGTTCTTC.

The chain joins TRBV13 to TRBJ2-6; the D gene is possibly TRBD2 (6 bases). V shed 5 bases and J shed 3 bases, with 14 bases lying between them. Germline lookup yields CDR1 PRHDT and CDR2 FYEKMQ (reference sequence). The CDR3 loop spans 16 amino acids. CDR3 amino acids: CASSARKAGGANVLTF. DNA of the CDR3: TGTGCCAGCAGCGCCAGAAAAGCGGGTGGGGCCAACGTCCTGACTTTC. Full variable domain (outside the CDR3, taken from reference TRBV13 and TRBJ2-6): AAGVIQSPRHLIKEKRETATLKCYPIPRHDTVYWYQQGPGQDPQFLISFYEKMQSDKGSIPDRFSAQQFSDYHSELNMSSLELGDSALYFCASSARKAGGANVLTFGAGSRLTVL.

The rearrangement joins TRBV11-2 to TRBJ2-3; D is perhaps TRBD1 (5 bases). This CDR3 comprises 16 residues. V lost 2 bases and J lost 0, with 12 bases in between. Germline V lookup: CDR1 SGHAT, CDR2 FQNNGV. The CDR3 DNA is TGTGCCAGCAGCTTACCACTTCAGGGAAGCACAGATACGCAGTATTTT. This sequence encodes CASSLPLQGSTDTQYF.

About this clonotype itself: The junction shows a germline mismatch at one end, possibly a read error. The V gene is TRBV27, the J gene TRBJ2-7; TRBD2 matches at 15 bases. The CDR3 runs to 16 residues. Germline V gene lookup returns CDR1 MNHEY and CDR2 SMNVEV (reference sequence). This CDR3 is CANSFGLAGGPGEQYF. The DNA for the CDR3 is TGTGCCAACAGTTTCGGACTAGCGGGAGGGCCGGGCGAGCAGTACTTC.

This clonotype was counted between two and nine times. CDR3 DNA sequence: TGTGCCAGCAGCGTAGCTCGTGTGACTAGCGGAACCGGGGAGCTGTTTTTT. Translation: CASSVARVTSGTGELFF. This chain links TRBV9 with TRBJ2-2; 9 nucleotides align to TRBD2. The germline V gene encodes CDR1 SGDLS and CDR2 YYNGEE. This CDR3 comprises 17 residues. The junction had 8 bases not matched to a gene; V was cut back by 0 bases and J by 5 bases.

The rearrangement joins TRBV11-2 to TRBJ2-3; D is ambiguous. Germline values: CDR1 SGHAT, CDR2 FQNNGV. V lost 9 bases, J lost 6 bases, and 22 bases lay in between. This CDR3 has 15 amino acids. DNA for the CDR3: TGTGCCAGTGCGTCTTATAGGGCATTCGACGATACGCAGTATTTT. Translation gives CASASYRAFDDTQYF.

This clonotype was recorded a few times. The chain couples TRBV20-1 to TRBJ1-1; the D is unclear. This CDR3 is built from 16 residues. The germline V gene has CDR1 DFQATT and CDR2 SNEGSKA (reference sequence). The V gene lost 1 base and the J gene lost 2 bases, with 17 bases spanning the gap. Here the CDR3 reads CSARVPGFTGNTEAFF. The CDR3 bases are TGCAGTGCTAGAGTCCCGGGGTTTACCGGAAACACTGAAGCTTTCTTT.

This clonotype was observed at least ten times. V usage is TRBV13 and J usage is TRBJ2-3; 8 positions agree with TRBD2. The trim removed 7 bases at V and 3 bases at J, leaving 6 bases unmatched. The CDR3 consists of 14 residues. Germline CDR1 reads PRHDT; CDR2 reads FYEKMQ (reference sequence). The CDR3 bases are TGTGCCAGCACCCGTCGCGGGAGGACAGATACGCAGTATTTT. The encoded protein is CASTRRGRTDTQYF.

This clonotype was recorded at least ten times. The chain combines TRBV15 with TRBJ2-4, with D hard to call. There are 14 residues in the CDR3. CDR1 is LNHNV and CDR2 is YYDKDF in the germline V gene (reference sequence). Trimming pared 0 bases from V and 5 bases from J, leaving 8 bases between. In DNA form, the CDR3 reads TGTGCCACCAGCAGAGATCGCGGCGAAAACATTCAGTACTTC. This gives the protein CATSRDRGENIQYF.

A few counts support this clonotype. This chain connects TRBV12-3 or TRBV12-4 to TRBJ2-5; no firm D call. The CDR3 loop spans 13 amino acids. Deletions cut 3 bases from V and 4 bases from J, with 9 bases between. The CDR3 DNA sequence: TGTGCCAGCAGTTTGGGCAGTCGAGAGACCCAGTACTTC. Amino acids: CASSLGSRETQYF.

The gene calls are TRBV13 and TRBJ1-2; a possible D gene is TRBD1 (6 bases). V was pared by 5 bases and J by 4 bases, with 20 bases between. Germline V gene data show CDR1 as PRHDT and CDR2 as FYEKMQ (reference sequence). This CDR3 region has 16 residues. In DNA form, the CDR3 reads TGTGCCAGCAGCGACAGTCCCCAGGGGAAAACCTATGGCTACACCTTC. It specifies CASSDSPQGKTYGYTF.